There are a few counts of the clone carrying this TCR beta chain. The antigen remains undetermined. Researchers amplified the TCR beta CDR3 regions from RNA transcripts. HTBI primers were the set used in a first-round RT-PCR of the TCR CDR3. MiXCR was run by TCRdb on the multiplex PCR reads, yielding one entry per CDR3 protein. The sample includes hundreds of thousands of distinct CDR3 sequences, about two fifths of them seen just once. CDR1 and CDR2 (germline): SEHNR, FQNEAQ (reference sequence). The CDR3 totals 18 residues. Trimming cost V 5 bases and J 1 base; bases outside gene matches: 10. These data originate in a study of T cells in Graves' hyperthyroidism and ophthalmopathy. Study-wide results and limits: Separating ophthalmopathy from stable hyperthyroidism was achieved by a 13 V-J model.

This chain uses TRBV7-9 with TRBJ1-4; 10 bases align to TRBD1. The sequenced material came from blood. This TCR was sampled from a man between 18 and 29 years old with Graves' hyperthyroidism. The CDR3 DNA is TGTGCCAGCAGCCGAAGAAAGACAGGGGGCTTAACTAATGAAAAACTGTTTTTT. Translating gives CASSRRKTGGLTNEKLFF.